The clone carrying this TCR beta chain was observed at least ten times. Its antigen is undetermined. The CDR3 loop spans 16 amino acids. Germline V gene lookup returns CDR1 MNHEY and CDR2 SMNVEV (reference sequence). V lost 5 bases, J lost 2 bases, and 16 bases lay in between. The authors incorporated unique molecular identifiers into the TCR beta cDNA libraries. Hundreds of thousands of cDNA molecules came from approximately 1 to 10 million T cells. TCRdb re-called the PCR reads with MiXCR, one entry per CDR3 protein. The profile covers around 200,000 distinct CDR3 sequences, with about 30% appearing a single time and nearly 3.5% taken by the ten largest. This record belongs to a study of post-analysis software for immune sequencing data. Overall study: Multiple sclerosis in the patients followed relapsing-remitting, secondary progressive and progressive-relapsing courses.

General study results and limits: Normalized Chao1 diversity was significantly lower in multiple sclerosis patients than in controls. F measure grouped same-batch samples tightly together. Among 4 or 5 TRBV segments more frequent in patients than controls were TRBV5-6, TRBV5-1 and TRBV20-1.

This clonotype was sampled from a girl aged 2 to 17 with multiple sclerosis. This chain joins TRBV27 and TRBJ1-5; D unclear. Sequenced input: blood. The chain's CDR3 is CASSPGPYGGNQPQHF. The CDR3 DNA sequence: TGTGCCAGCAGTCCCGGGCCCTACGGGGGCAATCAGCCCCAGCATTTT.